The present T cell receptor beta chain was sequenced within a study of T cell changes during pregnancy in multiple sclerosis. There are 15 residues in the CDR3. Germline V gene data show CDR1 as MGHRA and CDR2 as YSYEKL. V shed 4 bases, J shed 8 bases, and the junction held 11 bases outside the gene matches. TCRdb's copy holds only in-frame clones and misses some; the assay was immunoSEQ multiplex PCR. The sample contains 90,000 to 95,000 clones, 75% to 95% of which appear only once. The input for sequencing was peripheral blood, taken before pregnancy. J is TRBJ2-1 and V is TRBV4-1; 7 bases map to TRBD1. This clonotype was sampled from a female donor with multiple sclerosis, enrolled in a pregnancy study. CDR3 protein: CASSPLLTGNYEQFF. CDR3 in DNA: TGCGCCAGCAGCCCATTATTGACAGGGAATTATGAGCAGTTCTTC.